The next 26 T cell receptor beta chains were all read from a single sample in a study of blood T cells in healthy people across ages. Through a sample-barcoded 5' primer and a J-beta primer mix, a second PCR was run for about 7 to 12 cycles. TCRdb re-derived calls from the 5' RACE reads in MiXCR, one entry per CDR3 protein. The sample records over 1.5 million distinct CDR3 sequences, approximately 50% being singletons. Specimen: blood. All receptors derive from a woman in her forties in good health.

The J gene is TRBJ2-1, the V gene TRBV6-2 or TRBV6-3; maybe TRBD1 (5 bases). CDR3 length: 14 amino acids. V dropped 3 bases and J dropped 6 bases, with 12 bases sitting between them. Germline loops: CDR1 MNHEY, CDR2 SVGEGT. CDR3 sequence: CASSYLGRLNEQFF. The CDR3 nucleotides read TGTGCCAGCAGTTATCTGGGGCGGCTCAATGAGCAGTTCTTC.

This clonotype was observed at least ten times. The chain uses TRBV12-3 or TRBV12-4 and TRBJ2-1, with 9 bases aligning to TRBD2. The CDR3 length is 16 residues. Losses at the gene ends were 4 bases for V and 7 bases for J; bases not matched to a gene: 11. The CDR3 spells CASSSTVAGGRNEQFF. The DNA for the CDR3 is TGTGCCAGCAGTTCGACGGTGGCGGGGGGGAGGAATGAGCAGTTCTTC.

The chain recombines TRBV5-1 with TRBJ1-6; 7 positions agree with TRBD1. Per the germline V gene, CDR1 is SGHRS and CDR2 is YFSETQ. Losses at the gene ends were 4 bases for V and 5 bases for J; bases not matched to a gene: 6. This CDR3 spans 15 amino acids. The CDR3 region has the DNA TGCGCCAGCAGCAGCCGGGACAGAAATAATTCACCCCTCCACTTT. This encodes CASSSRDRNNSPLHF.

V is TRBV13 and J is TRBJ2-5; D gene uncertain. Trimming left V 3 bases short and J 2 bases short, with 13 bases between. This CDR3 region has 15 residues. Germline values: CDR1 PRHDT, CDR2 FYEKMQ (reference sequence). CDR3 amino acids: CASSLFIIKQETQYF. In DNA, the CDR3 is TGTGCCAGCAGCTTGTTCATCATTAAACAAGAGACCCAGTACTTC.

This rearrangement joins TRBV24-1 to TRBJ2-2; weak D call: TRBD2 (6 bases). CDR3 length equals 13 residues. CDR1 KGHDR and CDR2 SFDVKD come from the germline V gene. V dropped 6 bases and J dropped 6 bases, with 10 bases sitting between them. CDR3 sequence reads: CATSTGGPGELFF. The CDR3 DNA reads as TGTGCCACCAGTACCGGGGGTCCCGGGGAGCTGTTTTTT.

This clonotype was detected a few times. This sequence joins TRBV7-8 and TRBJ1-5; 9 nucleotides align to TRBD1. There are 17 residues in the CDR3. Germline V gene data show CDR1 as SGHVS and CDR2 as FQNEAQ. With V trimmed by 1 base and J by 9 bases, 13 bases remained unmatched. CDR3 sequence: CASSLEGGQGLLRPQHF. CDR3 DNA sequence: TGTGCCAGCAGCTTAGAGGGGGGACAGGGTCTTCTTCGGCCCCAGCATTTT.

The chain is built from TRBV4-3 and TRBJ2-1, with no clear D. This CDR3 contains 13 residues. The germline V and J ends were trimmed by 0 bases and 9 bases, with 9 bases remaining between them. Per germline, CDR1 LGHNA and CDR2 YSLEER. The CDR3 loop is CASSQDSLFEQFF. DNA for the CDR3: TGCGCCAGCAGCCAAGATAGCTTATTTGAGCAGTTCTTC.

The CDR3 is CASSSQGEDTQYF. CDR3 coding DNA: TGTGCCAGCAGTTCACAGGGAGAAGATACGCAGTATTTT. The chain recombines TRBV2 with TRBJ2-3; D might be TRBD1 (6 bases). Germline-derived CDR1 and CDR2 are SNHLY and FYNNEI. V shed 5 bases and J shed 5 bases, with 11 bases lying between them. CDR3 length equals 13 residues.

This rearrangement joins TRBV20-1 to TRBJ2-7; 15 bases align to TRBD2. The CDR3 runs to 19 residues. V was pared by 1 base and J by 0 bases, with 10 bases of the junction left unmatched. Germline CDR1 DFQATT, CDR2 SNEGSKA (reference sequence). CDR3 protein: CSARVGTSGGLLCSYEQYF. The CDR3 DNA follows: TGCAGTGCTAGAGTGGGGACTAGCGGGGGGCTGCTTTGCTCCTACGAGCAGTACTTC.

CDR3 nucleotides: TGCGCCAGCAGCCTCACCGGGACACTGGAGACCCAGTACTTC. This translates into CASSLTGTLETQYF. This sequence joins TRBV4-3 and TRBJ2-5, with a weak D call TRBD1 (6 bases). With 4 bases removed from V and 5 bases from J, the gap between germline ends came to 14 bases. The germline V gene has CDR1 LGHNA and CDR2 YSLEER. The CDR3 has 14 amino acids.

The rearrangement joins TRBV7-2 to TRBJ2-1; D is tentatively TRBD1 or TRBD2 (7 bases each). V lost 1 base and J 4 bases, leaving 14 bases between the germline ends. Germline V CDR1 and CDR2: SGHTA, FQGNSA. The CDR3 runs to 16 residues. CDR3 residues: CASSLGGGTEYNEQFF. The CDR3 nucleotides are TGTGCCAGCAGCTTAGGGGGGGGGACAGAGTACAATGAGCAGTTCTTC. The entire variable domain, with the rest obtained from reference TRBV7-2 and TRBJ2-1, is as follows: GAGVSQSPSNKVTEKGKDVELRCDPISGHTALYWYRQSLGQGLEFLIYFQGNSAPDKSGLPSDRFSAERTGGSVSTLTIQRTQQEDSAVYLCASSLGGGTEYNEQFFGPGTRLTVL.

This clonotype came up a few times. This rearrangement joins TRBV6-5 to TRBJ2-5; tentatively, D is TRBD1 or TRBD2 (5 bases each). The CDR3 covers 16 residues. CDR1 and CDR2 (germline): MNHEY, SVGAGI. Trimming took off 10 bases at V and 5 bases at J, with 26 bases between the two ends. CDR3 DNA sequence: TGTGCCACCAGCGTGGGGGTAGCCCCCTACGGGGAGACCCAGTACTTC. Translating it yields CATSVGVAPYGETQYF.

This clonotype was observed a few times. The chain has TRBV29-1 and TRBJ2-4; either TRBD1 or TRBD2 may fit D (5 bases each). The CDR3 totals 14 residues. V lost 3 bases and J 13 bases, leaving 22 bases between the germline ends. Germline V gene data show CDR1 as SQVTM and CDR2 as ANQGSEA. CDR3 sequence (DNA): TGCAGCGTTGACCGGTCAGGGAACCGTGGGGAGCAGTACTTC. Amino acid sequence: CSVDRSGNRGEQYF. Complete variable domain (other parts from reference TRBV29-1 and TRBJ2-4): SAVISQKPSRDICQRGTSLTIQCQVDSQVTMMFWYRQQPGQSLTLIATANQGSEATYESGFVIDKFPISRPNLTFSTLTVSNMSPEDSSIYLCSVDRSGNRGEQYFGAGTRLSVL.

The chain employs TRBV6-1 and TRBJ1-5; no clear D. The CDR3 is made up of 14 amino acids. In germline, CDR1 is MNHNS, CDR2 SASEGT. The V end was cut by 1 base, the J end by 1 base, with 5 bases between. Written as DNA, the CDR3 is TGTGCCAGCAGTGAAGAGGGCAGCAATCAGCCCCAGCATTTT. Translation: CASSEEGSNQPQHF.

The chain has TRBV6-5 and TRBJ2-3; the D gene could be TRBD1 or TRBD2 (5 bases each). This CDR3 comprises 15 residues. The V and J ends lost 6 bases and 6 bases respectively, with 19 bases between them. Germline CDR1 and CDR2: MNHEY and SVGAGI. DNA of the CDR3: TGTGCCAGCAGGGCCGGGGCCGTCCGAACTGATACGCAGTATTTT. Translated: CASRAGAVRTDTQYF.

The genes are TRBV20-1 and TRBJ1-5; 9 positions agree with TRBD1. The junction had 10 bases not matched to a gene; V was cut back by 0 bases and J by 1 base. Per germline, CDR1 DFQATT and CDR2 SNEGSKA (reference sequence). The CDR3 consists of 18 residues. For the CDR3, the DNA is TGCAGTGCTAGAGACGAATACAGGGGGCGAGGAAGCAATCAGCCCCAGCATTTT. Translation gives CSARDEYRGRGSNQPQHF.

This clonotype has more than one count but fewer than ten. This chain connects TRBV20-1 to TRBJ2-7, with TRBD1 matching over 8 bases. The germline V gene has CDR1 DFQATT and CDR2 SNEGSKA (reference sequence). The CDR3 totals 14 residues. Trimming took 5 bases from V and 2 from J; bases not matched to a gene: 8. This CDR3 is CSASSDRETYEQYF. In DNA form, the CDR3 reads TGCAGTGCTTCCTCGGACAGGGAGACCTACGAGCAGTACTTC.

This clonotype was observed a few times. The rearrangement uses TRBV20-1 and TRBJ2-5, with no clear D. The CDR3 length is 14 residues. Germline V gene lookup returns CDR1 DFQATT and CDR2 SNEGSKA (reference sequence). The V and J ends lost 3 bases and 4 bases respectively, with 15 bases between them. CDR3 loop: CSASMMEGLETQYF. The DNA for the CDR3 is TGCAGTGCTAGTATGATGGAAGGGTTAGAGACCCAGTACTTC.

CDR3 loop: CASSLETHSGANVLTF. The CDR3 DNA reads TGTGCCAGCAGCCTCGAAACCCACTCTGGGGCCAACGTCCTGACTTTC. The chain combines TRBV7-9 with TRBJ2-6; D not certain. V lost 5 bases and J lost 0, with 11 bases in between. Germline CDR1 SEHNR, CDR2 FQNEAQ (reference sequence). The CDR3 is 16 amino acids. Looking up the rest from reference TRBV7-9 and TRBJ2-6 gives the full variable domain: DTGVSQNPRHKITKRGQNVTFRCDPISEHNRLYWYRQTLGQGPEFLTYFQNEAQLEKSRLLSDRFSAERPKGSFSTLEIQRTEQGDSAMYLCASSLETHSGANVLTFGAGSRLTVL.

This clonotype has just a few counts. The J gene is TRBJ2-1, the V gene TRBV7-9; 7 nucleotides line up with TRBD1. J was trimmed by 10 bases and V by 5 bases; bases with no gene match: 5. CDR1 SEHNR and CDR2 FQNEAQ come from the germline V gene (reference sequence). This CDR3 is 12 amino acids long. The CDR3 loop is CASSPPDREQFF. CDR3 coding DNA: TGTGCCAGCAGCCCCCCGGACAGGGAGCAGTTCTTC.

This clonotype is a singleton in its sample. The chain recombines TRBV9 with TRBJ2-5; D not certain. Germline CDR1 SGDLS, CDR2 YYNGEE. V shed 0 bases and J shed 11 bases, with 23 bases lying between them. This CDR3 comprises 16 residues. CDR3 sequence: CASSVEAHGVRNEQYF. Here the CDR3 DNA reads TGTGCCAGCAGCGTAGAAGCACATGGGGTCCGCAATGAGCAGTACTTC.

The rearrangement uses TRBV3-1 and TRBJ2-1; TRBD2 aligns across 13 bases. V shed 3 bases, J shed 9 bases, and the junction held 8 bases outside the gene matches. This CDR3 has 16 residues. The germline gives CDR1 LGHDT, CDR2 YNNKEL (reference sequence). The CDR3 DNA reads TGTGCCAGCAGCCATGGGACTAGCGGGGATATTGGTGAGCAGTTCTTC. It yields the protein CASSHGTSGDIGEQFF.

The chain couples TRBV12-3 or TRBV12-4 to TRBJ1-5; D unresolved. This CDR3 has 12 residues. The V and J ends lost 6 bases and 6 bases respectively, with 9 bases between them. The CDR3 DNA is TGTGCCAGCAGCATGCAGTTTCAGCCCCAGCATTTT. Residues: CASSMQFQPQHF.

This clonotype occurred a few times. The genes are TRBV29-1 and TRBJ2-1, with D hard to call. The CDR3 is made up of 12 amino acids. Per germline, CDR1 SQVTM and CDR2 ANQGSEA. The V gene lost 0 bases and the J gene lost 8 bases, with 8 bases spanning the gap. CDR3 nucleotide sequence: TGCAGCGTTGAAGAGGCAGGAGATGAGCAGTTCTTC. Protein: CSVEEAGDEQFF.

Of note for this clonotype: The junction and the germline gene differ at one end; a read error may be behind it. The J gene is TRBJ2-1, the V gene TRBV6-5, with a weak D call TRBD2 (5 bases). The CDR3 extends over 16 amino acids. The V gene's germline CDR1 is MNHEY and CDR2 SVGAGI. The CDR3 DNA sequence: TGTGCCAGTAGTTACTCATTTAGCGTTACGGTCAATGAGCAGTTCTTC. Its protein product is CASSYSFSVTVNEQFF.

In its sample, this clonotype was seen a few times. The chain has TRBV4-1 and TRBJ2-1; D is perhaps TRBD2 (5 bases). V was clipped by 2 bases and J by 1 base, with 12 bases between them. Germline V gives CDR1 MGHRA, CDR2 YSYEKL. This CDR3 is built from 16 residues. The CDR3 DNA follows: TGCGCCAGCAGCCAACGGGCCCCGGGGTCCTACAATGAGCAGTTCTTC. Residues: CASSQRAPGSYNEQFF.